This entry concerns a single T cell receptor beta chain. From germline, CDR1 is SGDLS and CDR2 YYNGEE. V lost 5 bases to trimming and J lost 8 bases; unmatched junction nucleotides: 15. There are 15 residues in the CDR3. This entry comes from a study of OX40 agonist ivuxolimab in advanced cancers. Libraries were prepared by immunoSEQ multiplex PCR; TCRdb keeps only in-frame clonotypes and omits some of them. Altogether tens of thousands of clones are present, 80% to 85% being singletons, with the ten largest covering 32%. The V and J genes are TRBV9 and TRBJ1-2; TRBD1 aligns across 7 bases. The material was CD4+ or CD8+ T cells sorted from blood, obtained in a trial of the OX40 agonist ivuxolimab. The receptor's source is an adult with an advanced solid tumor such as melanoma, head and neck, liver or kidney cancer. The DNA of the CDR3 is TGTGCCAGCAGTGTAACAGGGGCTACGATGTCCGGCTACACCTTC. It codes for CASSVTGATMSGYTF.